This TCR beta chain was sequenced in a study of T cells expressing NK-cell markers. Study results and caveats: The same clonotypes also predominated in the CD3+CD56-NKG2C+ fraction of four donors. Expanded NKG2C+ T cell clones were not confirmed as HCMV-specific. Dominant NKG2C+ clonotypes in about six donors made up roughly 1.0-7.0% of CD8+ T cells.

Looked up from germline, CDR1 is SGHVS and CDR2 is FQNEAQ. The CDR3 is 16 residues long. Details on this clonotype: Its target is not known.

Scientists made TCR beta cDNA using 5'RACE template switching with UMIs. With the 5' RACE reads reprocessed, TCRdb shows one record per CDR3 protein and no DNA. The sample has about 260,000 distinct CDR3 sequences. The TCR sequence derives from a man aged 18 to 35 in good health. The chain combines TRBV7-8 with TRBJ2-3; TCRdb calls TRBD1, which cannot be checked without DNA. Source material: blood T cells: a sorted CD56 or NKG2C T cell subset, CD4+ or CD8+ T cells, or bulk PBMC T cells (not recorded which). CDR3 amino acids: CASNVFGKGGTDTQYF.